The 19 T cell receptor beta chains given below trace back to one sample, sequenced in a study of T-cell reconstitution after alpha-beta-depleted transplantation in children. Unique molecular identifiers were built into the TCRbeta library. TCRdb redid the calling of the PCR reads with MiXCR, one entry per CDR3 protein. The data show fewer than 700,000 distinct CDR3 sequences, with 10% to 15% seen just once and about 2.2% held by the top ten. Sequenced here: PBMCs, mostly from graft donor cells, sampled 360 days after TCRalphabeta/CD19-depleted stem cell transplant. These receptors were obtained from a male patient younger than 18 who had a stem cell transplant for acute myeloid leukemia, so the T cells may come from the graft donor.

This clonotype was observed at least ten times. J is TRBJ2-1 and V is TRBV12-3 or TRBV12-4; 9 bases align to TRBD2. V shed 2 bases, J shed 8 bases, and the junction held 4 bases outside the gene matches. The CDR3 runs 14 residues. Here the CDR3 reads CASSLWLAGDEQFF. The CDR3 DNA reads TGTGCCAGCAGTTTATGGTTAGCGGGAGATGAGCAGTTCTTC.

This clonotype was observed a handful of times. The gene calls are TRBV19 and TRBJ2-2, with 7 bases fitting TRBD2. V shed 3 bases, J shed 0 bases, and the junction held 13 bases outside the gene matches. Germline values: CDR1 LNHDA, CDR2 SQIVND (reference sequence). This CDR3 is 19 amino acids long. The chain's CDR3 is CASSIWPSGHGSNTGELFF. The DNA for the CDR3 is TGTGCCAGTAGTATTTGGCCTAGCGGACACGGGTCGAACACCGGGGAGCTGTTTTTT.

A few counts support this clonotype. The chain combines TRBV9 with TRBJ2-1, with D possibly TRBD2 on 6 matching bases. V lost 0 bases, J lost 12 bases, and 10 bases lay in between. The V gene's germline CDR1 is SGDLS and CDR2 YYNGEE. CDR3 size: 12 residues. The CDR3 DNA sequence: TGTGCCAGCAGCGTAGGAACAGCGGGGCAGTTCTTC. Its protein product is CASSVGTAGQFF.

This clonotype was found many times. The CDR3 DNA sequence: TGTGCCATCAAACCTGGGGGCACAGATACGCAGTATTTT. It codes for CAIKPGGTDTQYF. The chain carries TRBV10-3 and TRBJ2-3; D remains ambiguous. The CDR3 runs to 13 residues. Trimming shortened V by 7 bases and J by 1 base, and 9 bases separated the two germline ends. Germline loops: CDR1 ENHRY, CDR2 SYGVKD.

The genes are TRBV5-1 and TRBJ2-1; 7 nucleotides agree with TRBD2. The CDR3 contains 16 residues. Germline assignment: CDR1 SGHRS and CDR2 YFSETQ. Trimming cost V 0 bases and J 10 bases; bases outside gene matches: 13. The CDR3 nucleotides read TGCGCCAGCAGCTTGGGACTAGCCGTCCCTTCCGGAGAGCAGTTCTTC. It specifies CASSLGLAVPSGEQFF. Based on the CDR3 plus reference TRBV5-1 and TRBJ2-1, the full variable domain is KAGVTQTPRYLIKTRGQQVTLSCSPISGHRSVSWYQQTPGQGLQFLFEYFSETQRNKGNFPGRFSGRQFSNSRSEMNVSTLELGDSALYLCASSLGLAVPSGEQFFGPGTRLTVL.

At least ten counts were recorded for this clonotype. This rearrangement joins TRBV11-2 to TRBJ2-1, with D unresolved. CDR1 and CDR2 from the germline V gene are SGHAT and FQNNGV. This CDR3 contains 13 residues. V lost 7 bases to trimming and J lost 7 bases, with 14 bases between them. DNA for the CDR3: TGTGCCAGCACCCTAATGCCCGGAAATGAGCAGTTCTTC. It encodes CASTLMPGNEQFF.

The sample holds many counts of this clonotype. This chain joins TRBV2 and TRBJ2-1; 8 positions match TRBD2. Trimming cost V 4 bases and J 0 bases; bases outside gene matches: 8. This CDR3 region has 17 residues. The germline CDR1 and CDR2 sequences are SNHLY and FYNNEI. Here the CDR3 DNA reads TGTGCCAGCAGTGGTGGGGGACTAGGGTCCTCCTACAATGAGCAGTTCTTC. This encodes CASSGGGLGSSYNEQFF.

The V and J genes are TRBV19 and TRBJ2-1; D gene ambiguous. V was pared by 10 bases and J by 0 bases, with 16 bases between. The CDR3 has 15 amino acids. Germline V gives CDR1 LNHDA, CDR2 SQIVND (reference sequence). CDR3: CATPLAGLSYNEQFF. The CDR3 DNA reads TGTGCCACCCCATTGGCTGGGCTCTCCTACAATGAGCAGTTCTTC.

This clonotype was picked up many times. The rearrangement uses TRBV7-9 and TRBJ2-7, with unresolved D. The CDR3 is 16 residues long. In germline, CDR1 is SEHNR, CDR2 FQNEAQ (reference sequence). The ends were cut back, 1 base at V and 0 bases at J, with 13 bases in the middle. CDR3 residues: CASSLGTARLSYEQYF. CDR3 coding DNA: TGTGCCAGCAGCTTAGGGACCGCCAGGCTCTCCTACGAGCAGTACTTC.

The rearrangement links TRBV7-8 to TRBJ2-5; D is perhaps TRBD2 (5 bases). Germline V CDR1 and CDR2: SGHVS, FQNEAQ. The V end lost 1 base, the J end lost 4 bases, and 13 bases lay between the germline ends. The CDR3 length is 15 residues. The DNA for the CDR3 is TGTGCCAGCAGCTTAGGAGCCGGACTTCCAGAGACCCAGTACTTC. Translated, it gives CASSLGAGLPETQYF. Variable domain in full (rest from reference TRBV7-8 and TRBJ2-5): GAGVSQSPRYKVAKRGQDVALRCDPISGHVSLFWYQQALGQGPEFLTYFQNEAQLDKSGLPSDRFFAERPEGSVSTLKIQRTQQEDSAVYLCASSLGAGLPETQYFGPGTRLLVL.

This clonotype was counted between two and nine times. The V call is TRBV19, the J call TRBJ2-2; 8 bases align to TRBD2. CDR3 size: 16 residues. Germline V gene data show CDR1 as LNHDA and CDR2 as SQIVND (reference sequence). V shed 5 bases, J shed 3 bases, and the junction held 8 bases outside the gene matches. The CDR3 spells CASSARTSGHTGELFF. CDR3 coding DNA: TGTGCCAGTAGTGCCCGCACTAGCGGTCACACCGGGGAGCTGTTTTTT.

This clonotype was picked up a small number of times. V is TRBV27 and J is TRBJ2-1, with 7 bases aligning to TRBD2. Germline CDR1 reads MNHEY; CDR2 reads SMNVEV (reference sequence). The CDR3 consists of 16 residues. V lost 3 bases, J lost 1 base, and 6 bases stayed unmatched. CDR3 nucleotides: TGTGCCAGCAGTTTGGGAGGGTTTAATTCCTACAATGAGCAGTTCTTC. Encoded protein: CASSLGGFNSYNEQFF.

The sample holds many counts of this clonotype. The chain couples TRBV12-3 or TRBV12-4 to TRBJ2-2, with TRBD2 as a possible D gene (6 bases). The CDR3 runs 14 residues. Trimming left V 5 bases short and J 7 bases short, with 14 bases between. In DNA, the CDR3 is TGTGCCAGCAGTGCGGGACGCCTTGGCGGGGAGCTGTTTTTT. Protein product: CASSAGRLGGELFF.

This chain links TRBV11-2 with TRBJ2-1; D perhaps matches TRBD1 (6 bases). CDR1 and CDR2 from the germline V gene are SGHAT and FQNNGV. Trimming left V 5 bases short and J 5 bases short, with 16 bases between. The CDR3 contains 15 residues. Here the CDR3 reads CASSPWGRPNNEQFF. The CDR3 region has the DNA TGTGCCAGCAGCCCTTGGGGGCGACCGAACAATGAGCAGTTCTTC.

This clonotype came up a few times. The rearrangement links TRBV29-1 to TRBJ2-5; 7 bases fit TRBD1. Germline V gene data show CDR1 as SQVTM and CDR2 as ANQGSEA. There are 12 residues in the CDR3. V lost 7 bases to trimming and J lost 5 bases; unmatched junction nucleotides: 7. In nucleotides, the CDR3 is TGCAGCGGACTAACAGGGGTGGAGACCCAGTACTTC. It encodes CSGLTGVETQYF. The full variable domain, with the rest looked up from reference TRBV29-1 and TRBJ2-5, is SAVISQKPSRDICQRGTSLTIQCQVDSQVTMMFWYRQQPGQSLTLIATANQGSEATYESGFVIDKFPISRPNLTFSTLTVSNMSPEDSSIYLCSGLTGVETQYFGPGTRLLVL.

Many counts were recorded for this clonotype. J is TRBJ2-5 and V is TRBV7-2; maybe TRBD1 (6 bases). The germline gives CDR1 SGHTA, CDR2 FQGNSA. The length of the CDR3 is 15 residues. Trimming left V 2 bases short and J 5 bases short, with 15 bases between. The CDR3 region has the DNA TGTGCCAGCAGCTTATCAGGGGAGTATGGGGAGACCCAGTACTTC. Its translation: CASSLSGEYGETQYF.

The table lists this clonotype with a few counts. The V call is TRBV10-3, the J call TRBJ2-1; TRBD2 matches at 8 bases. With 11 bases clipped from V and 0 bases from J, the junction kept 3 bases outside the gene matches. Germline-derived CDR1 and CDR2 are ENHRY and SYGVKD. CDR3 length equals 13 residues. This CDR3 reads CAVGTSSYNEQFF. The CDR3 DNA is TGTGCCGTCGGGACTAGCTCCTACAATGAGCAGTTCTTC.

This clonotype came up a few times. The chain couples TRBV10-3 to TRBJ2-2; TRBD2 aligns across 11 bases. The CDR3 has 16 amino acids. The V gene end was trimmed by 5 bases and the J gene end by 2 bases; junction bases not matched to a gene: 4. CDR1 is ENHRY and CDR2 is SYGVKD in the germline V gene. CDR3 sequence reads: CAISLAGGLNTGELFF. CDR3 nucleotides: TGTGCCATCAGTCTAGCGGGAGGCCTTAACACCGGGGAGCTGTTTTTT.

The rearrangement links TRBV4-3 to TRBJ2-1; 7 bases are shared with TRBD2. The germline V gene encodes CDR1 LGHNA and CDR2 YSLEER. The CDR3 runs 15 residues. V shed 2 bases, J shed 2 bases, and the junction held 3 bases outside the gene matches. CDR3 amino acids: CASSQRGETYNEQFF. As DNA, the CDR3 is TGCGCCAGCAGCCAACGGGGGGAGACCTACAATGAGCAGTTCTTC.